The 6 T cell receptor beta chains in this list originate from one sample, sequenced in a study of cytomegalovirus exposure and HLA in healthy donors. In the PCR, 60 Vbeta and 13 Jbeta primers were used. Some clones are missing from TCRdb's copy, which holds only in-frame ones; the method was immunoSEQ multiplex PCR. Of just over 150,000 clones detected, approximately 86% appear once; the ten largest clones hold about 2.1%. Sequenced sample: PBMCs. These receptor sequences come from a woman in her late teens or twenties in good health and CMV-seronegative.

CDR3 in DNA: TGTGCCACCAGCAGAGATAGAGGACAGGGAAACGAGCAGTACTTC. Protein product: CATSRDRGQGNEQYF. The J gene is TRBJ2-7, the V gene TRBV15, with 8 bases fitting TRBD1. CDR3 size: 15 residues. Germline V gene sequence: CDR1 LNHNV, CDR2 YYDKDF (reference sequence). Germline trimming cut 0 bases from V and 5 bases from J; bases unmatched to any gene: 6. The whole variable domain, filled in from reference TRBV15 and TRBJ2-7, reads DAMVIQNPRYQVTQFGKPVTLSCSQTLNHNVMYWYQQKSSQAPKLLFHYYDKDFNNEADTPDNFQSRRPNTSFCFLDIRSPGLGDTAMYLCATSRDRGQGNEQYFGPGTRLTVT.

The rearrangement uses TRBV7-2 and TRBJ2-2; no definite D call. The ends were cut back, 1 base at V and 1 base at J, with 10 bases in the middle. Germline V gene lookup returns CDR1 SGHTA and CDR2 FQGNSA. The CDR3 covers 16 residues. CDR3 DNA: TGTGCCAGCAGCTTAGTGCTAGTCCTGAACACCGGGGAGCTGTTTTTT. It encodes CASSLVLVLNTGELFF.

CDR3 amino acids: CASSPRVGNQPQHF. DNA of the CDR3: TGTGCCAGCAGCCCGCGGGTGGGCAATCAGCCCCAGCATTTT. The rearrangement links TRBV7-2 to TRBJ1-5; D is unclear. Germline values: CDR1 SGHTA, CDR2 FQGNSA. The CDR3 length is 14 residues. V dropped 5 bases and J dropped 2 bases, with 10 bases sitting between them.

This sequence joins TRBV5-4 and TRBJ2-1; a weak D match, TRBD2 (6 bases). CDR1 SGHNT and CDR2 YYREEE come from the germline V gene (reference sequence). The germline V and J ends were trimmed by 4 bases and 12 bases, with 14 bases remaining between them. The CDR3 is made up of 12 amino acids. CDR3 region: CASSRDSSGQFF. The DNA of the CDR3 is TGTGCCAGCAGCCGGGACTCTTCGGGGCAGTTCTTC.

CDR3 bases: TGTGCCAGCAGTTTACCGGCTAGCGGGAAGGTCGAGCAGTACTTC. This codes for CASSLPASGKVEQYF. The chain couples TRBV28 to TRBJ2-7, with TRBD2 matching 9 bases. This CDR3 comprises 15 residues. V shed 2 bases and J 6 bases; nucleotides not matched to a gene: 8. Germline V gives CDR1 MDHEN, CDR2 SYDVKM.

This chain joins TRBV6-6 and TRBJ2-7; 10 nucleotides agree with TRBD1. With 6 bases clipped from V and 6 bases from J, the junction kept 8 bases outside the gene matches. Germline V gives CDR1 MNHNY, CDR2 SVGAGI (reference sequence). CDR3 length: 14 residues. Here the CDR3 reads CASSSTGGGSEQYF. The CDR3, as DNA: TGTGCCAGCAGCTCGACAGGGGGCGGCTCCGAGCAGTACTTC.